The 7 T cell receptor beta chains in this list originate from one sample, sequenced in a study of cytomegalovirus exposure and HLA in healthy donors. Vbeta (60) and Jbeta (13) primers were used in the PCR. Libraries were prepared by immunoSEQ multiplex PCR; TCRdb keeps only in-frame clonotypes and omits some of them. Among about 120,000 clones, more than 70% were seen once, and the ten largest hold 2.5% to 3%. Sequences were obtained from PBMCs. The source of these receptors is a woman in her sixties in good health and CMV-seropositive.

The chain couples TRBV9 to TRBJ2-7; 10 nucleotides agree with TRBD1. J gave up 7 bases and V 3 bases, and 10 bases lay outside the gene matches. Germline values: CDR1 SGDLS, CDR2 YYNGEE. The CDR3 covers 15 residues. The CDR3 nucleotides read TGTGCCAGCAGCGCCTCCGGGACAGGGGTAGAGGAGCAGTACTTC. Translated: CASSASGTGVEEQYF.

The V call is TRBV5-1, the J call TRBJ1-1, with D hard to call. Per the germline V gene, CDR1 is SGHRS and CDR2 is YFSETQ. CDR3 length: 14 amino acids. Between the trimmed V and J ends, which lost 0 bases and 3 bases, there was a span of 9 bases. The CDR3 DNA reads TGCGCCAGCAGCTTGGCCATGACTTACACTGAAGCTTTCTTT. Translation: CASSLAMTYTEAFF. The variable domain in full, completed from reference TRBV5-1 and TRBJ1-1, reads KAGVTQTPRYLIKTRGQQVTLSCSPISGHRSVSWYQQTPGQGLQFLFEYFSETQRNKGNFPGRFSGRQFSNSRSEMNVSTLELGDSALYLCASSLAMTYTEAFFGQGTRLTVV.

The chain uses TRBV7-9 and TRBJ1-1; 7 nucleotides agree with TRBD1. CDR1 SEHNR and CDR2 FQNEAQ come from the germline V gene (reference sequence). V lost 2 bases to trimming and J lost 2 bases; unmatched junction nucleotides: 5. CDR3 length equals 15 residues. The CDR3 spells CASSLYTGANTEAFF. The CDR3 DNA sequence: TGTGCCAGCAGCTTATATACAGGGGCTAACACTGAAGCTTTCTTT.

V is TRBV7-6 and J is TRBJ1-1, with TRBD1 matching over 7 bases. The trim removed 5 bases at V and 0 bases at J, leaving 18 bases unmatched. CDR1 is SGHVS, CDR2 FNYEAQ, per germline. There are 19 residues in the CDR3. The CDR3 DNA reads as TGTGCCAGCAGCCATGACAGGGCCCCTCCACACACTCTGAACACTGAAGCTTTCTTT. Its protein is CASSHDRAPPHTLNTEAFF. The full variable domain, rest sourced from reference TRBV7-6 and TRBJ1-1, is GAGVSQSPRYKVTKRGQDVALRCDPISGHVSLYWYRQALGQGPEFLTYFNYEAQQDKSGLPNDRFSAERPEGSISTLTIQRTEQRDSAMYRCASSHDRAPPHTLNTEAFFGQGTRLTVV.

The rearrangement joins TRBV6-1 to TRBJ2-5, with TRBD2 identical over 9 bases. Trimming took 11 bases from V and 4 from J; bases not matched to a gene: 2. This CDR3 has 11 amino acids. Germline CDR1 is MNHNS and CDR2 is SASEGT. CDR3 in amino acids: CAGSGRETQYF. In DNA, the CDR3 is TGTGCCGGTAGCGGGAGAGAGACCCAGTACTTC.

The chain employs TRBV5-4 and TRBJ2-3; 7 positions agree with TRBD2. The ends lost 0 bases at V and 4 bases at J; junction bases unmatched: 11. The CDR3 runs to 17 residues. CDR1 and CDR2 (germline): SGHNT, YYREEE (reference sequence). CDR3 in DNA: TGTGCCAGCAGCTTGGGTCCTAGCGGAGAAGAGGCAGATACGCAGTATTTT. The encoded protein is CASSLGPSGEEADTQYF.

This chain links TRBV7-9 with TRBJ2-3; 7 bases align to TRBD1. The germline V gene has CDR1 SEHNR and CDR2 FQNEAQ (reference sequence). Losses at the gene ends were 1 base for V and 3 bases for J; bases not matched to a gene: 1. CDR3 length equals 14 residues. The CDR3 sequence is CASSLGQGTDTQYF. The CDR3 coding sequence is TGTGCCAGCAGCTTAGGACAGGGTACAGATACGCAGTATTTT.